The 20 T cell receptor beta chains below come from one sample, sequenced in a study of CD8 T cells in Susac syndrome. It was with random hexamers that roughly 0.45 to 1 ug RNA was reverse transcribed. TCRdb processed the immunoSEQ multiplex PCR reads anew with MiXCR; each CDR3 protein has one entry. The data hold around 200,000 distinct CDR3 sequences, with roughly 95% observed a single time. The sample taken for sequencing was CD4+ T cells from PBMCs. The source of these receptors is a human donor in good health.

The chain recombines TRBV5-1 with TRBJ2-1; 9 bases align to TRBD1. The CDR3 has 14 amino acids. The germline gives CDR1 SGHRS, CDR2 YFSETQ. The trim removed 4 bases at V and 6 bases at J, leaving 5 bases unmatched. CDR3 protein: CASSQQGARNEQFF. The CDR3 nucleotides are TGCGCCAGCAGCCAACAGGGGGCCCGCAATGAGCAGTTCTTC.

The CDR3 is CASSSVRETQYF. CDR3 sequence (DNA): TGTGCCAGCAGCTCGGTCCGGGAGACCCAGTACTTC. The rearrangement links TRBV7-6 to TRBJ2-5; D remains unclear. The CDR3 is 12 residues long. Trimming removed 4 bases at V and 5 bases at J, with 8 bases between. The V gene's germline CDR1 is SGHVS and CDR2 FNYEAQ. Drawing the rest from reference TRBV7-6 and TRBJ2-5, the complete variable domain is GAGVSQSPRYKVTKRGQDVALRCDPISGHVSLYWYRQALGQGPEFLTYFNYEAQQDKSGLPNDRFSAERPEGSISTLTIQRTEQRDSAMYRCASSSVRETQYFGPGTRLLVL.

The V call is TRBV28, the J call TRBJ2-1; D might be TRBD1 or TRBD2, each matching 5 bases. Germline V gives CDR1 MDHEN, CDR2 SYDVKM. The V end was cut by 7 bases, the J end by 10 bases, with 14 bases between. This CDR3 is 12 amino acids long. CDR3 bases: TGTGCCAGCATCCCATCGTGGGGGGAGCAGTTCTTC. Residues: CASIPSWGEQFF.

The chain couples TRBV27 to TRBJ2-5; D could derive from TRBD1 or TRBD2 (5 bases each). The length of the CDR3 is 15 residues. Germline V gene data show CDR1 as MNHEY and CDR2 as SMNVEV (reference sequence). V lost 4 bases to trimming and J lost 5 bases, with 17 bases between them. The CDR3 spells CASSSGSGGFETQYF. CDR3 DNA: TGTGCCAGCAGTTCAGGGTCTGGCGGGTTTGAGACCCAGTACTTC.

The gene calls are TRBV24-1 and TRBJ2-1, with 10 nucleotides matching TRBD2. This CDR3 spans 15 amino acids. Germline-derived CDR1 and CDR2 are KGHDR and SFDVKD. V gave up 4 bases and J gave up 5 bases; unmatched junction bases: 4. The CDR3 DNA reads TGTGCCACCAGTGAAAATAGCGGGGGGCACAATGAGCAGTTCTTC. Translated, it gives CATSENSGGHNEQFF.

The rearrangement uses TRBV7-9 and TRBJ2-4, with TRBD1 as a possible D gene (6 bases). Trimming removed 2 bases at V and 0 bases at J, with 20 bases between. CDR1 SEHNR and CDR2 FQNEAQ come from the germline V gene (reference sequence). The CDR3 is 19 residues long. The CDR3 is CASSLLQGSLAIAKNIQYF. The CDR3 DNA follows: TGTGCCAGCAGCTTACTTCAGGGGTCACTGGCAATAGCCAAAAACATTCAGTACTTC.

This chain uses TRBV29-1 with TRBJ2-1, with 7 bases lining up with TRBD1. V shed 2 bases, J shed 10 bases, and the junction held 8 bases outside the gene matches. Germline V gives CDR1 SQVTM, CDR2 ANQGSEA. CDR3 size: 13 residues. CDR3 protein: CSVENNAQGEQFF. CDR3 nucleotides: TGCAGCGTTGAAAATAACGCACAGGGGGAGCAGTTCTTC.

This chain joins TRBV30 and TRBJ1-3; tentative D call: TRBD1 (5 bases). V lost 4 bases and J lost 0, with 10 bases in between. Germline V gene data show CDR1 as GTSNPN and CDR2 as SVGIG (reference sequence). The CDR3 runs to 14 residues. The CDR3, as DNA: TGTGCCTGGAACGGGGCCTACTCTGGAAACACCATATATTTT. Encoded protein: CAWNGAYSGNTIYF. Based on the CDR3 plus reference TRBV30 and TRBJ1-3, the full variable domain is SQTIHQWPATLVQPVGSPLSLECTVEGTSNPNLYWYRQAAGRGLQLLFYSVGIGQISSEVPQNLSASRPQDRQFILSSKKLLLSDSGFYLCAWNGAYSGNTIYFGEGSWLTVV.

CDR3 coding DNA: TGTGCCAGCAGTTTGGGACCCCATTACGAGCAGTACGTC. Its protein product is CASSLGPHYEQYV. This rearrangement joins TRBV12-3 or TRBV12-4 to TRBJ2-7; D assignment may be TRBD1 or TRBD2 (5 bases each). Trimming removed 3 bases at V and 4 bases at J, with 10 bases between. The CDR3 spans 13 residues.

This chain uses TRBV20-1 with TRBJ1-5; D may be TRBD1 (6 bases). The CDR3 is 12 residues long. V was clipped by 4 bases and J by 4 bases, with 8 bases between them. Germline V gives CDR1 DFQATT, CDR2 SNEGSKA (reference sequence). CDR3 sequence reads: CSATQGNQPQHF. In DNA form, the CDR3 reads TGCAGTGCTACCCAGGGGAATCAGCCCCAGCATTTT.

The gene calls are TRBV18 and TRBJ2-2; 11 bases map to TRBD1. V dropped 3 bases and J dropped 4; count of bases not matched to a gene: 4. Germline V gene lookup returns CDR1 KGHSH and CDR2 LQKENI. The CDR3 runs to 16 residues. Here the CDR3 reads CASSPPGTGGTGELFF. CDR3 DNA: TGTGCCAGCTCACCGCCCGGGACAGGGGGCACCGGGGAGCTGTTTTTT. Variable domain in full (rest from reference TRBV18 and TRBJ2-2): NAGVMQNPRHLVRRRGQEARLRCSPMKGHSHVYWYRQLPEEGLKFMVYLQKENIIDESGMPKERFSAEFPKEGPSILRIQQVVRGDSAAYFCASSPPGTGGTGELFFGEGSRLTVL.

CDR3 sequence (DNA): TGCGCCAGCAGCGCCGGCCCCGGAGGCGAGCAGTACGTC. It is translated as CASSAGPGGEQYV. The chain links TRBV5-1 to TRBJ2-7; perhaps TRBD2 as D (5 bases). V was trimmed by 4 bases and J by 6 bases, leaving 14 bases between them. Germline V gene data show CDR1 as SGHRS and CDR2 as YFSETQ. The CDR3 contains 13 residues.

The chain combines TRBV20-1 with TRBJ2-5; D perhaps matches TRBD1 (6 bases). Germline CDR1 is DFQATT and CDR2 is SNEGSKA (reference sequence). This CDR3 has 13 residues. V was shortened by 0 bases and J by 2 bases, with 7 bases between the two germline ends. The CDR3 DNA reads TGCAGTGCTAGAGAGGACAGTCAAGAGACCCAGTACTTC. This sequence encodes CSAREDSQETQYF.

The V gene is TRBV10-3, the J gene TRBJ1-5, with D possibly matching TRBD1 (5 bases). V was pared by 0 bases and J by 7 bases, with 7 bases between. Germline V gene sequence: CDR1 ENHRY, CDR2 SYGVKD. CDR3 size: 13 residues. CDR3 protein: CAISESGEQPQHF. The CDR3 bases are TGTGCCATCAGTGAGTCAGGGGAACAGCCCCAGCATTTT.

The J gene is TRBJ1-2, the V gene TRBV27; 8 nucleotides line up with TRBD1. J lost 2 bases, V lost 5 bases, and 7 bases had no gene match. Germline V CDR1 and CDR2: MNHEY, SMNVEV (reference sequence). This CDR3 has 15 amino acids. The CDR3 loop reads CASSPRTGTNYGYTF. CDR3 nucleotides: TGTGCCAGCAGTCCCCGGACAGGGACGAACTATGGCTACACCTTC.

This chain uses TRBV12-3 or TRBV12-4 with TRBJ2-3; D remains unclear. Between the trimmed V and J ends, which lost 5 bases and 0 bases, there was a span of 12 bases. The CDR3 runs to 15 residues. The CDR3 DNA reads TGTGCCAGCAGTCCCCCGGCCCCCAGCACAGATACGCAGTATTTT. Translation gives CASSPPAPSTDTQYF.

In this sample, this clonotype turned up once. V is TRBV20-1 and J is TRBJ1-5, with D maybe TRBD1 (5 bases). The CDR3 runs 11 residues. CDR1 DFQATT and CDR2 SNEGSKA come from the germline V gene (reference sequence). V lost 5 bases and J 11 bases, leaving 13 bases between the germline ends. The CDR3 DNA sequence: TGCAGTGCTGTCGTGGGGGGAACCCAGCATTTT. This sequence encodes CSAVVGGTQHF.

The rearrangement uses TRBV6-5 and TRBJ1-1, with 7 bases lining up with TRBD1. The CDR3 has 13 residues. Trimming at V came to 4 bases and at J to 12 bases, leaving 11 bases not matched to a gene. Germline CDR1 reads MNHEY; CDR2 reads SVGAGI. The CDR3 DNA is TGTGCCAGCAGTTCTCCGGGGACAGAGTTAACTTTCTTT. Translated, it gives CASSSPGTELTFF.

The V and J genes are TRBV3-1 and TRBJ1-3; 8 nucleotides align to TRBD1. Looked up from germline, CDR1 is LGHDT and CDR2 is YNNKEL (reference sequence). There are 13 residues in the CDR3. After removal of 6 bases from V and 7 bases from J, the junction contained 5 bases not matched to a gene. The CDR3 spells CASRYRGTNTIYF. In nucleotides, the CDR3 is TGTGCCAGCAGGTACAGGGGGACGAACACCATATATTTT.

Only one count was recorded for this clonotype. The DNA of the CDR3 is TGCAGTGCTAGTCTGGGGAATGAGCAGTTCTTC. As protein: CSASLGNEQFF. This chain joins TRBV20-1 and TRBJ2-1; D uncertain. V was pared by 3 bases and J by 7 bases, with 7 bases between. Germline lookup yields CDR1 DFQATT and CDR2 SNEGSKA (reference sequence). There are 11 residues in the CDR3.